The clone carrying this T cell receptor beta chain was detected a few times. The ends lost 3 bases at V and 8 bases at J; junction bases unmatched: 17. The CDR3 is 17 residues long. Germline values: CDR1 SGDLS, CDR2 YYNGEE. The data were obtained in a study of blood T cell repertoires in COVID-19. For the study at large: Sites in the United States, Italy and Spain provided acute and convalescent COVID-19 samples. Sources were T cells, B-cell-depleted T cells, or PBMCs; the material itself was cDNA or gDNA.

As originally analysed: Researchers report that nucleated cell counts were estimated from reference gene primer amplification. TCRdb's table, derived via immunoSEQ multiplex PCR, lists solely in-frame clones and lacks some. Clonal size and the V and J genes are those of that table, whereas D and trimming came from the DNA. The data contain roughly 280,000 clones, under 90% of them singletons. The origin of this receptor is a man aged 50 or older with acute or convalescent COVID-19. The gene calls are TRBV9 and TRBJ2-4, with 7 bases lining up with TRBD2. The sequenced material came from peripheral blood. DNA for the CDR3: TGTGCCAGCAGCGCCTTTCCGGCAGGGAGTCGGGGGGACATTCAGTACTTC. This translates into CASSAFPAGSRGDIQYF.